This is a list of T cell receptor beta chains from one sample in a study of shared clonotypes between healthy human individuals. Profiled with immunoSEQ multiplex PCR; TCRdb holds only in-frame clones, not every one. This sample has under 150,000 clones; approximately 70% occur once, and the top ten carry approximately 25%. The specimen sequenced was memory CD8+ T cells sorted from blood. The receptor set was obtained from a woman in her twenties or thirties in good health. Each CDR3 is given with its conserved first and last residue. D genes are given only for firm matches. Clone size is shown for a subset of rows, as once, few, many or a class of expanded clone.

D	V	size	J	CDR3	DNA
.	TRBV2	.	TRBJ1-5	CASSEGGYGRLAWPQHF	TGTGCCAGCAGTGAAGGGGGTTACGGACGGCTGGCCTGGCCCCAGCATTTT
TRBD1	TRBV7-6	.	TRBJ1-5	CASSLGDRVGGQPQHF	TGTGCCAGCAGCTTAGGGGACAGGGTGGGTGGTCAGCCCCAGCATTTT
.	TRBV30	.	TRBJ1-1	CAWSVGVLNTEAFF	TGTGCCTGGAGTGTAGGGGTGTTGAACACTGAAGCTTTCTTT
TRBD1	TRBV19	.	TRBJ2-7	CATRTGQAYEQYF	TGTGCCACCAGGACCGGACAGGCCTACGAGCAGTACTTC
.	TRBV13	.	TRBJ1-2	CATVDTGYGRIYGYTF	TGTGCCACCGTCGATACAGGCTATGGTCGGATTTATGGCTACACCTTC
TRBD2	TRBV7-3	.	TRBJ2-1	CASSPSGLAEYNEQFF	TGTGCCAGCAGCCCAAGTGGACTAGCGGAATACAATGAGCAGTTCTTC
.	TRBV2	.	TRBJ1-5	CASSDREVQPQHF	TGTGCCAGCAGTGACAGGGAGGTTCAGCCCCAGCATTTT
.	TRBV25-1	.	TRBJ2-7	CASSAGGAYEQYF	TGTGCCAGCAGTGCCGGAGGAGCTTACGAGCAGTACTTC
.	TRBV28	.	TRBJ1-2	CASSPNYGYTF	TGTGCCAGCAGCCCTAACTATGGCTACACCTTC
TRBD1	TRBV10-3	.	TRBJ2-7	CAISAGQTSYEQYF	TGTGCCATCAGTGCGGGACAGACCTCCTACGAGCAGTACTTC
.	TRBV27	.	TRBJ2-2	CASSPRTEAGELFF	TGTGCCAGCAGTCCTCGAACTGAGGCCGGGGAGCTGTTTTTT
.	TRBV28	.	TRBJ2-3	CASSFRESDTQYF	TGTGCCAGCAGTTTCAGGGAATCGGATACGCAGTATTTT
TRBD2	TRBV7-8	.	TRBJ2-7	CASSLGAGGNEQYF	TGTGCCAGCAGCTTAGGAGCGGGAGGGAACGAGCAGTACTTC
.	TRBV28	once	TRBJ1-2	CASSSSPQVNYGYTF	TGTGCCAGCAGTTCGAGCCCACAGGTTAACTATGGCTACACCTTC
.	TRBV27	.	TRBJ2-7	CASSFRDQTYEQYF	TGTGCCAGCAGTTTCCGAGACCAAACCTACGAGCAGTACTTC
.	TRBV11-2	.	TRBJ1-2	CASSSGGGQEGGYTF	TGTGCCAGCAGCTCGGGTGGGGGCCAGGAAGGTGGCTACACCTTC
TRBD2	TRBV27	.	TRBJ2-5	CASSFTSGREQYF	TGTGCCAGCAGTTTCACTAGCGGGAGGGAGCAGTACTTC
TRBD1	TRBV19	.	TRBJ1-2	CASRETGAPRYGYTF	TGTGCCAGTAGGGAAACAGGGGCACCTCGCTATGGCTACACCTTC
.	TRBV5-6	.	TRBJ2-7	CASSLDYSYEQYF	TGTGCCAGCAGCTTGGATTACAGCTACGAGCAGTACTTC
.	TRBV18	.	TRBJ1-1	CASSPGGRNTEAFF	TGTGCCAGCTCTCCGGGGGGCCGCAACACTGAAGCTTTCTTT
.	TRBV10-2	.	TRBJ2-1	CASSRRTTYYNEQFF	TGCGCCAGCAGCCGAAGGACTACATACTACAATGAGCAGTTCTTC
TRBD1	TRBV7-9	.	TRBJ1-5	CASSGQGAGNQPQHF	TGTGCCAGCAGCGGCCAGGGGGCTGGCAATCAGCCCCAGCATTTT
.	TRBV14	.	TRBJ1-1	CASSVLMNTEAFF	TGTGCCAGCAGTGTTCTTATGAACACTGAAGCTTTCTTT